The 30 T cell receptor beta chains reported below all come from one sample, sequenced in a study of blood T cell repertoires in COVID-19. Clones were sequenced by immunoSEQ multiplex PCR, and TCRdb holds only the in-frame ones, with some missing. This sample has about 400,000 clones, with around 87% found just once. The sample consisted of PBMCs or T cells enriched from blood (not recorded which). Every receptor here comes from a woman aged 30 to 39 with acute COVID-19.

This clone was seen once. The V and J genes are TRBV19 and TRBJ1-2; TRBD1 agrees at 7 bases. V dropped 10 bases and J dropped 0; count of bases not matched to a gene: 11. Looked up from germline, CDR1 is LNHDA and CDR2 is SQIVND (reference sequence). The CDR3 is 15 amino acids. CDR3 sequence: CAISNPGTANYGYTF. CDR3 DNA sequence: TGTGCCATTTCAAACCCCGGGACAGCTAACTATGGCTACACCTTC.

This rearrangement joins TRBV5-1 to TRBJ2-4; 10 bases line up with TRBD1. CDR1 SGHRS and CDR2 YFSETQ come from the germline V gene. The CDR3 loop spans 15 amino acids. Unmatched junction bases numbered 3, after V lost 6 bases and J lost 0 bases. This CDR3 reads CASTTGGLAKNIQYF. CDR3 coding DNA: TGCGCCAGCACGACAGGGGGCCTAGCCAAAAACATTCAGTACTTC.

V and J are TRBV15 and TRBJ2-5, with D perhaps TRBD2 (6 bases). Germline V gives CDR1 LNHNV, CDR2 YYDKDF (reference sequence). The CDR3 has 15 residues. Trimming took 1 base from V and 1 from J, leaving 10 bases between them. The DNA for the CDR3 is TGTGCCACCAGCAGAGGAGGGGAGGTCCAAGAGACCCAGTACTTC. It encodes CATSRGGEVQETQYF.

The genes are TRBV27 and TRBJ1-2; 8 nucleotides match TRBD1. Germline lookup yields CDR1 MNHEY and CDR2 SMNVEV (reference sequence). The CDR3 has 16 residues. The V gene end was trimmed by 4 bases and the J gene end by 1 base; junction bases not matched to a gene: 8. CDR3 protein: CASSYDRDRGNYGYTF. As DNA, the CDR3 is TGTGCCAGCAGTTATGACCGAGACAGGGGTAACTATGGCTACACCTTC.

This clone was seen a handful of times. V usage is TRBV6-5 and J usage is TRBJ2-7; 12 positions agree with TRBD1. V gave up 3 bases and J gave up 2 bases; unmatched junction bases: 5. The CDR3 sequence is 16 residues long. CDR1 and CDR2 from the germline V gene are MNHEY and SVGAGI. CDR3 loop: CASSYAGQGAPYEQYF. The CDR3 DNA follows: TGTGCCAGCAGTTATGCGGGACAGGGGGCCCCCTACGAGCAGTACTTC.

CDR3 nucleotides: TGTGCCAGCTCACCATACCAGGCTTCCTCTGGAAACACCATATATTTT. Residues: CASSPYQASSGNTIYF. The rearrangement uses TRBV18 and TRBJ1-3, with D uncertain. Deletions cut 2 bases from V and 0 bases from J, with 11 bases between. CDR1 KGHSH and CDR2 LQKENI come from the germline V gene. The CDR3 spans 16 residues. Drawing the rest from reference TRBV18 and TRBJ1-3, the complete variable domain is NAGVMQNPRHLVRRRGQEARLRCSPMKGHSHVYWYRQLPEEGLKFMVYLQKENIIDESGMPKERFSAEFPKEGPSILRIQQVVRGDSAAYFCASSPYQASSGNTIYFGEGSWLTVV.

The chain recombines TRBV27 with TRBJ2-7; weak D call: TRBD1 (6 bases). Trimming took off 5 bases at V and 0 bases at J, with 11 bases between the two ends. Looked up from germline, CDR1 is MNHEY and CDR2 is SMNVEV (reference sequence). The CDR3 is made up of 14 amino acids. The CDR3 sequence: CASSRTDSSYEQYF. DNA of the CDR3: TGTGCCAGCAGTCGGACAGACAGCTCCTACGAGCAGTACTTC.

The chain links TRBV6-5 to TRBJ2-7; 9 positions match TRBD1. The CDR3 contains 15 residues. The germline V gene has CDR1 MNHEY and CDR2 SVGAGI. J was trimmed by 5 bases and V by 2 bases; bases with no gene match: 7. CDR3 amino acids: CASSYQGQGFDEQYF. The CDR3 DNA reads as TGTGCCAGCAGTTACCAGGGACAGGGATTCGACGAGCAGTACTTC.

J is TRBJ1-1 and V is TRBV7-9; 7 bases map to TRBD1. The CDR3 loop spans 16 amino acids. V lost 3 bases, J lost 4 bases, and 11 bases stayed unmatched. Germline loops: CDR1 SEHNR, CDR2 FQNEAQ (reference sequence). In nucleotides, the CDR3 is TGTGCCAGCAGCTTCGGACAGGCGCTGACGAGCACTGAAGCTTTCTTT. This codes for CASSFGQALTSTEAFF.

The gene calls are TRBV5-1 and TRBJ2-7; the match to TRBD2 covers 8 bases. V shed 0 bases and J 2 bases; nucleotides not matched to a gene: 10. The V gene's germline CDR1 is SGHRS and CDR2 YFSETQ. The CDR3 runs 17 residues. CDR3 sequence: CASSLAPGAGGTYEQYF. CDR3 nucleotides: TGCGCCAGCAGCTTGGCCCCAGGCGCGGGGGGAACCTACGAGCAGTACTTC.

The rearrangement joins TRBV19 to TRBJ1-4; a weak D match, TRBD1 (5 bases). CDR3 length: 14 residues. Germline lookup yields CDR1 LNHDA and CDR2 SQIVND (reference sequence). The V gene lost 5 bases and the J gene lost 0 bases, with 7 bases spanning the gap. CDR3 in amino acids: CASSRGATNEKLFF. For the CDR3, the DNA is TGTGCCAGTAGTCGGGGGGCAACTAATGAAAAACTGTTTTTT.

The chain carries TRBV4-1 and TRBJ2-2; 8 bases are a match to TRBD1. This CDR3 has 17 residues. Germline loops: CDR1 MGHRA, CDR2 YSYEKL. The J segment lost 4 bases and the V segment lost 3 bases, leaving 10 bases of the junction unmatched. The CDR3 DNA sequence: TGCGCCAGCAGCCAGATACAGGGGGTATGGCGCACCGGGGAGCTGTTTTTT. It codes for CASSQIQGVWRTGELFF.

The J gene is TRBJ1-1, the V gene TRBV12-2; the table assigns TRBD1, which was not confirmed against the DNA. TRBV12-2 constitutes a pseudogene. The CDR3 is 15 amino acids. As DNA, the CDR3 is TGTGCAAGTCGCTCTCCACAGAAACCGAACACTGAAGCTTTCTTT. Protein product: CASRSPQKPNTEAFF.

V is TRBV7-2 and J is TRBJ1-5; D gene unclear. V dropped 2 bases and J dropped 6 bases, with 5 bases sitting between them. This CDR3 comprises 12 residues. Per the germline V gene, CDR1 is SGHTA and CDR2 is FQGNSA. The CDR3 coding sequence is TGTGCCAGCAGCTTATATAGTCAGCCCCAGCATTTT. Encoded protein: CASSLYSQPQHF.

The chain links TRBV27 to TRBJ2-1; D possibly corresponds to TRBD2 (5 bases). The germline V gene encodes CDR1 MNHEY and CDR2 SMNVEV (reference sequence). The CDR3 length is 14 residues. V was shortened by 3 bases and J by 5 bases, with 11 bases between the two germline ends. CDR3 sequence: CASSLIRGDNEQFF. The CDR3 bases are TGTGCCAGCAGTTTGATTCGGGGAGACAATGAGCAGTTCTTC.

The chain couples TRBV9 to TRBJ1-5; D is unclear. V was clipped by 7 bases and J by 4 bases, with 21 bases between them. Per the germline V gene, CDR1 is SGDLS and CDR2 is YYNGEE. The CDR3 loop spans 16 amino acids. CDR3 sequence: CASWNRREIGNQPQHF. Written as DNA, the CDR3 is TGTGCCAGCTGGAATAGGAGGGAGATAGGGAATCAGCCCCAGCATTTT. The whole variable domain, remainder taken from reference TRBV9 and TRBJ1-5, is DSGVTQTPKHLITATGQRVTLRCSPRSGDLSVYWYQQSLDQGLQFLIQYYNGEERAKGNILERFSAQQFPDLHSELNLSSLELGDSALYFCASWNRREIGNQPQHFGDGTRLSIL.

The chain joins TRBV5-1 to TRBJ2-1, with 7 bases lining up with TRBD2. This CDR3 spans 18 amino acids. Trimming at V came to 9 bases and at J to 7 bases, leaving 25 bases not matched to a gene. Germline V lookup: CDR1 SGHRS, CDR2 YFSETQ. The DNA of the CDR3 is TGCGCCACCTCCTCCTCACTTTACTCGGGGGGAGTGAGGAATGAGCAGTTCTTC. As protein: CATSSSLYSGGVRNEQFF.

This chain joins TRBV7-9 and TRBJ1-6; D is undetermined. Germline CDR1 and CDR2: SEHNR and FQNEAQ (reference sequence). V was trimmed by 8 bases and J by 9 bases, leaving 11 bases between them. CDR3 length: 12 residues. The CDR3 loop is CASSSRSSPLHF. The CDR3 nucleotides read TGTGCCAGCTCTTCTCGGAGTTCACCCCTCCACTTT.

There are a few counts of this clone. The chain links TRBV19 to TRBJ2-3; D may be TRBD2 (6 bases). This CDR3 region has 15 residues. The V gene's germline CDR1 is LNHDA and CDR2 SQIVND (reference sequence). V shed 4 bases and J shed 0 bases, with 11 bases lying between them. The CDR3 DNA follows: TGTGCCAGTAGTAAGCGCGGGGTTAGCACAGATACGCAGTATTTT. Translated: CASSKRGVSTDTQYF.

V usage is TRBV3-1 (or the pseudogene TRBV3-2) and J usage is TRBJ1-1; TRBD1 aligns across 7 bases. V gave up 8 bases and J gave up 4 bases; unmatched junction bases: 4. The CDR3 is made up of 12 amino acids. The germline gives CDR1 LGHDT, CDR2 YNNKEL (reference sequence). This CDR3 is CASARGPTEAFF. DNA of the CDR3: TGTGCCAGCGCAAGGGGGCCCACTGAAGCTTTCTTT.

The chain employs TRBV18 and TRBJ1-1; D is unclear. The V gene's germline CDR1 is KGHSH and CDR2 LQKENI. There are 15 residues in the CDR3. V lost 3 bases and J 1 base, leaving 12 bases between the germline ends. The CDR3, as DNA: TGTGCCAGCTCACCCTTAGGAGATGCGAACACTGAAGCTTTCTTT. Its protein product is CASSPLGDANTEAFF.

The chain is built from TRBV12-3 or TRBV12-4 and TRBJ1-2, with a possible D match to TRBD1 (6 bases). Trimming left V 6 bases short and J 4 bases short, with 12 bases between. This CDR3 is 13 amino acids long. CDR3 sequence: CASSPTGSYGYTF. The CDR3 bases are TGTGCCAGCAGCCCCACAGGGTCCTATGGCTACACCTTC.

The V call is TRBV4-3, the J call TRBJ1-5, with 7 bases matching TRBD1. This CDR3 contains 15 residues. J lost 3 bases, V lost 3 bases, and 5 bases had no gene match. The germline gives CDR1 LGHNA, CDR2 YSLEER. CDR3 loop: CASSHVQGPNQPQHF. In nucleotides, the CDR3 is TGCGCCAGCAGCCATGTACAGGGGCCCAATCAGCCCCAGCATTTT.

The V gene is TRBV5-1, the J gene TRBJ2-7; 8 nucleotides agree with TRBD2. Germline V gene data show CDR1 as SGHRS and CDR2 as YFSETQ. Losses at the gene ends were 3 bases for V and 2 bases for J; bases not matched to a gene: 4. The CDR3 length is 14 residues. As DNA, the CDR3 is TGCGCCAGCAGCTCAGGACTAGCTGCCTACGAGCAGTACTTC. Protein product: CASSSGLAAYEQYF.

The chain combines TRBV29-1 with TRBJ2-1; perhaps TRBD2 as D (7 bases). This CDR3 has 13 residues. Trimming took off 6 bases at V and 4 bases at J, with 13 bases between the two ends. Germline values: CDR1 SQVTM, CDR2 ANQGSEA. The CDR3 region is CSVGRGVYNEQFF. CDR3 sequence (DNA): TGCAGCGTGGGGAGGGGGGTATACAATGAGCAGTTCTTC.

The rearrangement links TRBV5-6 to TRBJ2-3; no firm D call. This CDR3 has 15 amino acids. The V end was cut by 2 bases, the J end by 9 bases, with 19 bases between. CDR1 SGHDT and CDR2 YYEEEE come from the germline V gene. CDR3: CASSFDGSLGQTQYF. DNA of the CDR3: TGTGCCAGCAGCTTCGATGGATCTCTTGGGCAGACGCAGTATTTT. The full variable domain, completed using reference TRBV5-6 and TRBJ2-3, is DAGVTQSPTHLIKTRGQQVTLRCSPKSGHDTVSWYQQALGQGPQFIFQYYEEEERQRGNFPDRFSGHQFPNYSSELNVNALLLGDSALYLCASSFDGSLGQTQYFGPGTRLTVL.

The CDR3 loop reads CASSAQNGVRQYF. The CDR3 region has the DNA TGTGCCAGCAGTGCACAAAACGGGGTAAGGCAGTATTTT. This rearrangement joins TRBV25-1 to TRBJ2-3, with a possible D match to TRBD2 (5 bases). Trimming took 4 bases from V and 11 from J, leaving 16 bases between them. CDR3 size: 13 residues. Germline loops: CDR1 MGHDK, CDR2 SYGVNS.

This chain uses TRBV19 with TRBJ1-1; 7 nucleotides agree with TRBD1. This CDR3 spans 12 amino acids. Germline lookup yields CDR1 LNHDA and CDR2 SQIVND (reference sequence). V shed 10 bases, J shed 2 bases, and the junction held 4 bases outside the gene matches. The CDR3 protein is CATRQGNTEAFF. The CDR3 region has the DNA TGTGCCACCAGACAGGGAAACACTGAAGCTTTCTTT.

This rearrangement joins TRBV3-1 (or the pseudogene TRBV3-2) to TRBJ1-2; D might be TRBD1 (5 bases). The CDR3 is 14 residues long. The ends were cut back, 0 bases at V and 3 bases at J, with 8 bases in the middle. The germline gives CDR1 LGHDT, CDR2 YNNKEL (reference sequence). CDR3 protein: CASSQDVQDYGYTF. CDR3 nucleotide sequence: TGTGCCAGCAGCCAAGATGTACAGGACTATGGCTACACCTTC.

This clone was seen more than once but under ten times. CDR3 in amino acids: CASSRVQQVSSGNTIYF. The CDR3 DNA sequence: TGTGCCAGCTCCCGAGTCCAGCAGGTGTCCTCTGGAAACACCATATATTTT. The J gene is TRBJ1-3, the V gene TRBV18; D remains unclear. The germline gives CDR1 KGHSH, CDR2 LQKENI. V lost 6 bases and J 0 bases, leaving 18 bases between the germline ends. The CDR3 is 17 amino acids.